The entry below gives a single T cell receptor (beta chain) sequence along with its context. Its specificity is unknown. This sample stems from a study of cytomegalovirus exposure and HLA in healthy donors. The PCR ran on 60 Vbeta and 13 Jbeta primers. Clones were sequenced by immunoSEQ multiplex PCR, and TCRdb holds only the in-frame ones, with some missing. This table holds roughly 200,000 clones, approximately 85% found once. Study-level findings and limits: Certain indistinguishable V segments, among them TRBV6-2 and TRBV6-3, were excluded. As a later analysis showed, several of the most significant clusters appeared to be linked to common viral pathogens. Compared with the roughly 700-donor mean, an Asian-associated ancestry cluster reportedly had fewer N-insertions, according to a later analysis.

This CDR3 has 12 residues. Between the trimmed V and J ends, which lost 5 bases and 6 bases, there was a span of 10 bases. Germline assignment: CDR1 SGHVS and CDR2 FNYEAQ. The sample consisted of PBMCs. This TCR was recovered from a woman in her forties or fifties in good health and CMV-seronegative. The genes are TRBV7-6 and TRBJ1-2; no clear D gene. DNA for the CDR3: TGTGCCAGCAGCCTGACGGGAGATGGCTACACCTTC. This sequence encodes CASSLTGDGYTF.